Following are 8 T cell receptor beta chains from one sample sequenced in a study of blood T cell repertoires in COVID-19. The data were produced by immunoSEQ multiplex PCR, yet TCRdb's version contains in-frame clones alone and is incomplete. The table records about 230,000 clones, approximately 87% of them present only once. The material sequenced was peripheral blood. All receptors come from a woman aged 65 to 85 with active or convalescent COVID-19.

The chain is built from TRBV12-3 or TRBV12-4 and TRBJ2-4; D is unresolved. With 3 bases removed from V and 9 bases from J, the gap between germline ends came to 12 bases. This CDR3 comprises 13 residues. The CDR3 protein is CASSFSARGIQYF. As DNA, the CDR3 is TGTGCCAGCAGTTTTTCAGCCCGAGGCATTCAGTACTTC.

This chain connects TRBV5-1 to TRBJ1-1; possibly TRBD1 for D (5 bases). The germline V and J ends were trimmed by 0 bases and 1 base, with 7 bases remaining between them. The CDR3 loop spans 14 amino acids. From germline, CDR1 is SGHRS and CDR2 YFSETQ. The CDR3 DNA reads TGCGCCAGCAGCTTGGTCGACAGGAACACTGAAGCTTTCTTT. Residues: CASSLVDRNTEAFF.

The chain combines TRBV10-3 with TRBJ1-1, with 8 positions matching TRBD1. The ends lost 3 bases at V and 2 bases at J; junction bases unmatched: 8. This CDR3 has 16 residues. The V gene's germline CDR1 is ENHRY and CDR2 SYGVKD. CDR3 in amino acids: CAISDYIGQGNTEAFF. CDR3 bases: TGTGCCATCAGTGATTATATAGGACAGGGTAACACTGAAGCTTTCTTT.

This sequence joins TRBV5-1 and TRBJ2-7; no firm D call. Germline V gene data show CDR1 as SGHRS and CDR2 as YFSETQ. The CDR3 extends over 13 amino acids. Trimming shortened V by 0 bases and J by 1 base, and 5 bases separated the two germline ends. For the CDR3, the DNA is TGCGCCAGCAGCTTGGCCCATTCCTACGAGCAGTACTTC. This translates into CASSLAHSYEQYF.

The chain joins TRBV5-1 to TRBJ1-5; the match to TRBD1 covers 7 bases. The CDR3 spans 17 residues. The trim removed 1 base at V and 5 bases at J, leaving 12 bases unmatched. Germline CDR1 reads SGHRS; CDR2 reads YFSETQ. Here the CDR3 reads CASSLSPVEGAHQPQHF. CDR3 DNA sequence: TGCGCCAGCAGCTTGTCCCCGGTGGAGGGGGCTCATCAGCCCCAGCATTTT.

The table lists this clone with a count of one. V gene TRBV15 combines with J gene TRBJ1-4, with D hard to call. Germline-derived CDR1 and CDR2 are LNHNV and YYDKDF (reference sequence). Trimming removed 0 bases from V and 5 bases from J, with 4 bases in between. There are 13 residues in the CDR3. Written as DNA, the CDR3 is TGTGCCACCAGCAGAGATATCAATGAAAAACTGTTTTTT. Its protein product is CATSRDINEKLFF.

Only a few counts were recorded for this clone. This chain uses TRBV19 with TRBJ2-2; 10 nucleotides align to TRBD1. This CDR3 has 16 residues. V lost 8 bases, J lost 7 bases, and 13 bases stayed unmatched. Per the germline V gene, CDR1 is LNHDA and CDR2 is SQIVND (reference sequence). The CDR3 sequence: CASFTRQGARGGELFF. CDR3 bases: TGTGCCAGTTTCACCCGACAGGGGGCGCGTGGCGGGGAGCTGTTTTTT.

The chain is built from TRBV30 and TRBJ2-5; TRBD1 is a possible D gene (5 bases). V shed 2 bases and J shed 1 base, with 20 bases lying between them. Germline V gives CDR1 GTSNPN, CDR2 SVGIG (reference sequence). CDR3 length: 17 amino acids. CDR3: CAWSSRGQGQRQETQYF. The CDR3, as DNA: TGTGCCTGGAGTTCCAGAGGTCAGGGTCAACGCCAAGAGACCCAGTACTTC.